The 21 T cell receptor beta chains listed next were all sequenced from one sample in a study of CD8 T cells in Susac syndrome. An input of about 0.5 to 1 ug of RNA was subjected to reverse transcription using random hexamers. TCRdb processed the immunoSEQ multiplex PCR reads anew with MiXCR; each CDR3 protein has one entry. The table records around 200,000 distinct CDR3 sequences, nearly 97% of them present only once. The sample was CD4+ T cells from PBMCs. These receptors were collected from a human donor with multiple sclerosis.

V gene TRBV30 combines with J gene TRBJ1-1; D unclear. The germline V gene encodes CDR1 GTSNPN and CDR2 SVGIG (reference sequence). The CDR3 is 11 residues long. V was pared by 8 bases and J by 7 bases, with 14 bases between. The DNA of the CDR3 is TGTGCCAGGCATTGGGCAAATGAAGCTTTCTTT. This translates into CARHWANEAFF. The full variable domain, in which reference TRBV30 and TRBJ1-1 provide the parts outside the CDR3, is SQTIHQWPATLVQPVGSPLSLECTVEGTSNPNLYWYRQAAGRGLQLLFYSVGIGQISSEVPQNLSASRPQDRQFILSSKKLLLSDSGFYLCARHWANEAFFGQGTRLTVV.

The chain couples TRBV5-1 to TRBJ2-3; perhaps TRBD1 as D (6 bases). The CDR3 runs 17 residues. V lost 0 bases to trimming and J lost 0 bases, with 14 bases between them. The germline gives CDR1 SGHRS, CDR2 YFSETQ. The CDR3 sequence: CASSLAVAGASTDTQYF. CDR3 sequence (DNA): TGCGCCAGCAGCTTGGCAGTGGCAGGGGCTAGCACAGATACGCAGTATTTT.

The chain couples TRBV2 to TRBJ2-6; tentatively, D is TRBD2 (5 bases). This CDR3 comprises 16 residues. The germline gives CDR1 SNHLY, CDR2 FYNNEI. With 7 bases removed from V and 4 bases from J, the gap between germline ends came to 17 bases. CDR3 nucleotides: TGTGCCAGCATCTCTGGCCGGGGTGCCGGGGCCAACGTCCTGACTTTC. This sequence encodes CASISGRGAGANVLTF. The full variable domain, with the rest looked up from reference TRBV2 and TRBJ2-6, is EPEVTQTPSHQVTQMGQEVILRCVPISNHLYFYWYRQILGQKVEFLVSFYNNEISEKSEIFDDQFSVERPDGSNFTLKIRSTKLEDSAMYFCASISGRGAGANVLTFGAGSRLTVL.

The chain combines TRBV20-1 with TRBJ2-4; 8 bases fit TRBD2. V shed 5 bases and J 4 bases; nucleotides not matched to a gene: 7. The CDR3 loop spans 14 amino acids. CDR1 and CDR2 (germline): DFQATT, SNEGSKA (reference sequence). CDR3 in amino acids: CSASPLAGKNIQYF. CDR3 nucleotides: TGCAGTGCTTCGCCTCTAGCGGGTAAAAACATTCAGTACTTC.

The V call is TRBV5-1, the J call TRBJ2-3, with 10 bases lining up with TRBD2. J lost 0 bases, V lost 4 bases, and 5 bases had no gene match. This CDR3 is built from 16 residues. Germline V gene sequence: CDR1 SGHRS, CDR2 YFSETQ. The CDR3 is CASSTGLAASTDTQYF. The CDR3 DNA follows: TGCGCCAGCAGCACCGGACTAGCGGCTAGCACAGATACGCAGTATTTT. Using reference TRBV5-1 and TRBJ2-3 for the parts outside the CDR3, the full variable domain is KAGVTQTPRYLIKTRGQQVTLSCSPISGHRSVSWYQQTPGQGLQFLFEYFSETQRNKGNFPGRFSGRQFSNSRSEMNVSTLELGDSALYLCASSTGLAASTDTQYFGPGTRLTVL.

The gene calls are TRBV5-6 and TRBJ1-2; D remains ambiguous. The germline V gene encodes CDR1 SGHDT and CDR2 YYEEEE. V lost 3 bases, J lost 11 bases, and 14 bases lay in between. The CDR3 runs 12 residues. This CDR3 is CASSYGSFRYTF. As DNA, the CDR3 is TGTGCCAGCAGCTATGGGTCGTTCCGTTACACCTTC.

The chain links TRBV7-3 to TRBJ1-2, with 8 nucleotides matching TRBD1. The CDR3 runs to 14 residues. The junction had 4 bases not matched to a gene; V was cut back by 5 bases and J by 2 bases. Germline CDR1 and CDR2: SGHTA and FQGTGA. CDR3 nucleotide sequence: TGTGCCAGCAGCCCGGGACAGGAGAACTATGGCTACACCTTC. This translates into CASSPGQENYGYTF.

The rearrangement joins TRBV5-1 to TRBJ1-1; 7 nucleotides align to TRBD1. The germline CDR1 and CDR2 sequences are SGHRS and YFSETQ. The CDR3 has 15 amino acids. Trimming cost V 3 bases and J 0 bases; bases outside gene matches: 5. DNA for the CDR3: TGCGCCAGCAGCTCCCCGGACAGGTTGAACACTGAAGCTTTCTTT. Translated: CASSSPDRLNTEAFF.

The genes are TRBV30 and TRBJ2-7; 8 bases agree with TRBD1. The V and J ends lost 6 bases and 5 bases, in that order; junction bases with no gene match: 9. CDR3 length: 13 amino acids. The germline V gene encodes CDR1 GTSNPN and CDR2 SVGIG (reference sequence). CDR3 residues: CACPRGQVDEQYF. CDR3 bases: TGTGCCTGCCCGCGGGGACAGGTGGACGAGCAGTACTTC.

This chain connects TRBV7-2 to TRBJ1-2; TRBD1 aligns across 7 bases. Per germline, CDR1 SGHTA and CDR2 FQGNSA. After removal of 5 bases from V and 3 bases from J, the junction contained 9 bases not matched to a gene. This CDR3 contains 15 residues. The CDR3 DNA sequence: TGTGCCAGCAGCCTCCGACAGGGTGAGGACTATGGCTACACCTTC. This encodes CASSLRQGEDYGYTF. The whole variable domain, filled in from reference TRBV7-2 and TRBJ1-2, reads GAGVSQSPSNKVTEKGKDVELRCDPISGHTALYWYRQSLGQGLEFLIYFQGNSAPDKSGLPSDRFSAERTGGSVSTLTIQRTQQEDSAVYLCASSLRQGEDYGYTFGSGTRLTVV.

This sequence joins TRBV18 and TRBJ2-7, with 9 nucleotides matching TRBD1. CDR3 length: 15 residues. Trimming cost V 3 bases and J 12 bases; bases outside gene matches: 15. Germline assignment: CDR1 KGHSH and CDR2 LQKENI. The CDR3 is CASSPTGGDALIGYF. DNA of the CDR3: TGTGCCAGCTCACCGACAGGGGGTGATGCCTTGATTGGGTACTTC.

The chain joins TRBV28 to TRBJ1-4; no firm D call. V was trimmed by 6 bases and J by 5 bases, leaving 10 bases between them. The CDR3 has 13 residues. Germline loops: CDR1 MDHEN, CDR2 SYDVKM. This chain's CDR3 is CASRGHGNEKLFF. CDR3 sequence (DNA): TGTGCCAGCAGAGGGCACGGAAATGAAAAACTGTTTTTT.

The chain links TRBV20-1 to TRBJ1-5; 10 bases map to TRBD1. Germline CDR1 is DFQATT and CDR2 is SNEGSKA (reference sequence). Trimming took 3 bases from V and 10 from J; bases not matched to a gene: 6. This CDR3 spans 13 amino acids. CDR3 coding DNA: TGCAGTGCTAGTCGACAGGGGGCAAATCCCCAGCATTTT. It specifies CSASRQGANPQHF.

The chain uses TRBV3-1 and TRBJ2-2; 8 bases agree with TRBD1. Germline lookup yields CDR1 LGHDT and CDR2 YNNKEL (reference sequence). The J segment lost 3 bases and the V segment lost 5 bases, leaving 8 bases of the junction unmatched. This CDR3 is built from 16 residues. The CDR3 coding sequence is TGTGCCAGCAGCAAGACAGGGGCCCAATACACCGGGGAGCTGTTTTTT. This translates into CASSKTGAQYTGELFF. Full variable domain (remainder filled in from reference TRBV3-1 and TRBJ2-2): DTAVSQTPKYLVTQMGNDKSIKCEQNLGHDTMYWYKQDSKKFLKIMFSYNNKELIINETVPNRFSPKSPDKAHLNLHINSLELGDSAVYFCASSKTGAQYTGELFFGEGSRLTVL.

This chain links TRBV28 with TRBJ2-7; D gene unclear. The CDR3 is 13 residues long. Germline values: CDR1 MDHEN, CDR2 SYDVKM. V dropped 7 bases and J dropped 1 base, with 11 bases sitting between them. CDR3 DNA: TGTGCCAGCATGAGTAGCTCATCCTACGAGCAGTACTTC. Its protein product is CASMSSSSYEQYF.

V is TRBV7-9 and J is TRBJ2-7, with a weak D call TRBD1 (5 bases). Germline CDR1 and CDR2: SEHNR and FQNEAQ (reference sequence). With 11 bases removed from V and 4 bases from J, the gap between germline ends came to 9 bases. CDR3 length equals 10 residues. CDR3 region: CAVSGYEQYF. CDR3 coding DNA: TGTGCCGTTTCAGGGTACGAGCAGTACTTC.

The J gene is TRBJ2-1, the V gene TRBV29-1; no clear D. Looked up from germline, CDR1 is SQVTM and CDR2 is ANQGSEA. The V and J ends lost 4 bases and 3 bases respectively, with 10 bases between them. The CDR3 totals 13 residues. CDR3 DNA: TGCAGCGTTGTGGCTAGAAACTACAATGAGCAGTTCTTC. Its protein product is CSVVARNYNEQFF.

This chain connects TRBV30 to TRBJ2-4, with 7 bases lining up with TRBD1. The length of the CDR3 is 14 residues. V gave up 6 bases and J gave up 1 base; unmatched junction bases: 6. Germline values: CDR1 GTSNPN, CDR2 SVGIG (reference sequence). Here the CDR3 reads CACSGGLAKNIQYF. In DNA form, the CDR3 reads TGTGCCTGTTCAGGGGGTTTGGCCAAAAACATTCAGTACTTC.

The chain joins TRBV5-4 to TRBJ2-1; D not certain. This CDR3 has 12 residues. The germline CDR1 and CDR2 sequences are SGHNT and YYREEE (reference sequence). V was cut by 1 base and J by 5 bases, with 4 bases left in between. The CDR3 reads CASSLHHNEQFF. The CDR3 coding sequence is TGTGCCAGCAGCTTGCACCACAATGAGCAGTTCTTC.

The chain has TRBV20-1 and TRBJ2-1; TRBD2 aligns across 8 bases. Germline V lookup: CDR1 DFQATT, CDR2 SNEGSKA (reference sequence). The CDR3 covers 13 residues. With V trimmed by 6 bases and J by 3 bases, 4 bases remained unmatched. CDR3 sequence reads: CSAGTSSYNEQFF. In DNA, the CDR3 is TGCAGTGCGGGGACTAGTAGCTACAATGAGCAGTTCTTC.

The CDR3 region has the DNA TGTGCCAGCAGCCTAGGAGGAGACAGGGCCGTCGGAGGGCAGTTCTTC. Translating it yields CASSLGGDRAVGGQFF. This chain joins TRBV5-4 and TRBJ2-1; 7 positions agree with TRBD1. Germline V gives CDR1 SGHNT, CDR2 YYREEE (reference sequence). The CDR3 length is 16 residues. Germline trimming cut 4 bases from V and 12 bases from J; bases unmatched to any gene: 19.